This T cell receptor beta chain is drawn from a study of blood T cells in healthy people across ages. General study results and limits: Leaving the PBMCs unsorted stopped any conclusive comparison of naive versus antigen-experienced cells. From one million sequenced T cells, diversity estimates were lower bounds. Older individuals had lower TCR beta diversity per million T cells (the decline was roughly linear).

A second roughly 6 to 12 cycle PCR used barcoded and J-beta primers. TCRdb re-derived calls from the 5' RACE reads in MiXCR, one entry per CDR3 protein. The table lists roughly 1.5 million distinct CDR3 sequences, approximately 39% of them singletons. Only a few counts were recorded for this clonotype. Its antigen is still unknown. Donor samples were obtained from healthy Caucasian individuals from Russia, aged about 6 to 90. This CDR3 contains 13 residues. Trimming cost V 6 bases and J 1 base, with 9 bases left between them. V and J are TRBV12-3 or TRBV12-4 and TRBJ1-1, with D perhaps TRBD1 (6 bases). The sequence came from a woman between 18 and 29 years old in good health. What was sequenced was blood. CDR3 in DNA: TGTGCCAGCAGAATACAGGGGAACACTGAAGCTTTCTTT. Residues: CASRIQGNTEAFF.